Listed here are 21 T cell receptor beta chains from one sample, sequenced in a study of T cells in tumors after PD-1 blockade. Profiled with immunoSEQ multiplex PCR; TCRdb holds only in-frame clones, not every one. The sample lists over 30,000 clones, 78% seen once, with about 35% in the top ten. The sequencing used PBMCs, collected before anti-PD-1 treatment. The source of these receptors is a human donor with basal cell carcinoma.

The chain uses TRBV12-3 or TRBV12-4 and TRBJ1-4, with D tentatively TRBD1 (5 bases). CDR3 length: 11 residues. With 6 bases removed from V and 10 bases from J, the gap between germline ends came to 9 bases. The CDR3 loop is CASRTGGKLFF. The CDR3 DNA reads as TGTGCCAGCAGAACAGGTGGAAAACTGTTTTTT.

The chain uses TRBV11-3 and TRBJ1-1; weak D call: TRBD1 (6 bases). The V end lost 6 bases, the J end lost 0 bases, and 11 bases lay between the germline ends. The CDR3 consists of 14 residues. Germline loops: CDR1 SGHNT, CDR2 YENEEA. The CDR3 coding sequence is TGTGCCAGCAGTACCGGACAGTTGAACACTGAAGCTTTCTTT. Its protein product is CASSTGQLNTEAFF.

The chain employs TRBV5-1 and TRBJ2-1; 13 bases align to TRBD2. J gave up 7 bases and V 8 bases, and 3 bases lay outside the gene matches. This CDR3 contains 13 residues. Germline V gives CDR1 SGHRS, CDR2 YFSETQ. The CDR3 region is CASRLAGGNEQFF. In nucleotides, the CDR3 is TGCGCCAGTAGACTAGCGGGAGGTAATGAGCAGTTCTTC. The full variable domain, with the rest looked up from reference TRBV5-1 and TRBJ2-1, is KAGVTQTPRYLIKTRGQQVTLSCSPISGHRSVSWYQQTPGQGLQFLFEYFSETQRNKGNFPGRFSGRQFSNSRSEMNVSTLELGDSALYLCASRLAGGNEQFFGPGTRLTVL.

The chain uses TRBV13 and TRBJ2-1, with unresolved D. CDR1 and CDR2 from the germline V gene are PRHDT and FYEKMQ (reference sequence). V dropped 0 bases and J dropped 5 bases, with 5 bases sitting between them. The CDR3 contains 13 residues. CDR3 in amino acids: CASSLGPDNEQFF. DNA for the CDR3: TGTGCCAGCAGCTTAGGCCCCGACAATGAGCAGTTCTTC.

This rearrangement joins TRBV5-1 to TRBJ2-2; D unclear. Trimming pared 0 bases from V and 4 bases from J, leaving 7 bases between. CDR1 is SGHRS and CDR2 is YFSETQ in the germline V gene. The CDR3 extends over 14 amino acids. DNA of the CDR3: TGCGCCAGCAGCTTGGATATAGGCACCGGGGAGCTGTTTTTT. Residues: CASSLDIGTGELFF. The entire variable domain, with the rest obtained from reference TRBV5-1 and TRBJ2-2, is as follows: KAGVTQTPRYLIKTRGQQVTLSCSPISGHRSVSWYQQTPGQGLQFLFEYFSETQRNKGNFPGRFSGRQFSNSRSEMNVSTLELGDSALYLCASSLDIGTGELFFGEGSRLTVL.

The J gene is TRBJ2-5, the V gene TRBV7-6, with TRBD1 matching over 9 bases. V lost 3 bases and J lost 1; bases outside the gene matches: 6. The CDR3 contains 16 residues. Germline CDR1 is SGHVS and CDR2 is FNYEAQ. CDR3 DNA: TGTGCCAGCAGCTTTACCGGGACAGGGCGCCAAGAGACCCAGTACTTC. Translation gives CASSFTGTGRQETQYF.

The gene calls are TRBV9 and TRBJ2-7; no clear D. Germline CDR1 is SGDLS and CDR2 is YYNGEE. V lost 0 bases and J lost 2, with 12 bases in between. The CDR3 length is 15 residues. The CDR3 is CASSVADGVTYEQYF. CDR3 in DNA: TGTGCCAGCAGCGTAGCTGACGGAGTGACCTACGAGCAGTACTTC.

The rearrangement links TRBV5-4 to TRBJ2-2, with TRBD1 as a possible D gene (5 bases). Trimming took 4 bases from V and 4 from J, leaving 14 bases between them. The germline V gene has CDR1 SGHNT and CDR2 YYREEE (reference sequence). The CDR3 consists of 15 residues. The CDR3: CASSQRQIGTGELFF. The DNA of the CDR3 is TGTGCCAGCAGCCAAAGACAGATAGGCACCGGGGAGCTGTTTTTT.

The chain employs TRBV29-1 and TRBJ2-1, with 10 bases identical to TRBD2. The V gene's germline CDR1 is SQVTM and CDR2 ANQGSEA. The junction had 26 bases not matched to a gene; V was cut back by 5 bases and J by 4 bases. The CDR3 runs 21 residues. CDR3: CSVSGASGSDFGVPVYNEQFF. The CDR3 coding sequence is TGCAGCGTTTCCGGGGCTAGCGGGAGCGATTTTGGAGTTCCCGTGTACAATGAGCAGTTCTTC.

V is TRBV7-8 and J is TRBJ2-3; TRBD2 matches 13 bases. CDR1 and CDR2 from the germline V gene are SGHVS and FQNEAQ. The length of the CDR3 is 15 residues. V shed 5 bases, J shed 6 bases, and the junction held 5 bases outside the gene matches. For the CDR3, the DNA is TGTGCCAGCAGCCGAGCACTAGCGGGGGGGGATACGCAGTATTTT. It yields the protein CASSRALAGGDTQYF. Variable domain in full (rest from reference TRBV7-8 and TRBJ2-3): GAGVSQSPRYKVAKRGQDVALRCDPISGHVSLFWYQQALGQGPEFLTYFQNEAQLDKSGLPSDRFFAERPEGSVSTLKIQRTQQEDSAVYLCASSRALAGGDTQYFGPGTRLTVL.

J is TRBJ1-1 and V is TRBV20-1; 7 positions agree with TRBD1. After removal of 5 bases from V and 8 bases from J, the junction contained 5 bases not matched to a gene. CDR3 length: 11 residues. CDR1 is DFQATT, CDR2 SNEGSKA, per germline (reference sequence). CDR3 bases: TGCAGTGCTCCGACAGGGAGGGAAGCTTTCTTT. This sequence encodes CSAPTGREAFF.

This clone was seen a handful of times. The chain employs TRBV5-4 and TRBJ1-5; D remains ambiguous. CDR3 size: 12 residues. Trimming removed 0 bases from V and 4 bases from J, with 2 bases in between. Germline V lookup: CDR1 SGHNT, CDR2 YYREEE (reference sequence). The CDR3 sequence: CASSLENQPQHF. Here the CDR3 DNA reads TGTGCCAGCAGCTTGGAGAATCAGCCCCAGCATTTT.

This clone was detected ten times or more. The J gene is TRBJ1-1, the V gene TRBV18; D call uncertain. The CDR3 has 14 residues. Germline V gene lookup returns CDR1 KGHSH and CDR2 LQKENI. V was clipped by 6 bases and J by 3 bases, with 14 bases between them. The CDR3 spells CASSLDPRDTEAFF. CDR3 coding DNA: TGTGCCAGCTCTCTCGACCCGAGGGACACTGAAGCTTTCTTT.

This CDR3 reads CASSLDPQPGHGYTF. In DNA form, the CDR3 reads TGTGCCAGCAGCCTGGACCCCCAGCCGGGCCATGGCTACACCTTC. The chain links TRBV9 to TRBJ1-2; no clear D gene. Germline-derived CDR1 and CDR2 are SGDLS and YYNGEE. Trimming shortened V by 4 bases and J by 6 bases, and 19 bases separated the two germline ends. The CDR3 contains 15 residues.

This chain connects TRBV10-3 to TRBJ2-1; possible D gene TRBD2, 6 bases. Germline V gene lookup returns CDR1 ENHRY and CDR2 SYGVKD. Trimming shortened V by 3 bases and J by 8 bases, and 17 bases separated the two germline ends. The CDR3 loop spans 15 amino acids. The CDR3 loop reads CAISESAGSRDEQFF. The CDR3 nucleotides are TGTGCCATCAGTGAATCGGCCGGGAGCAGGGATGAGCAGTTCTTC.

This clone was recorded a few times. The chain has TRBV6-4 and TRBJ2-5; tentative D call: TRBD2 (5 bases). V lost 3 bases and J lost 5, with 13 bases in between. This CDR3 has 14 amino acids. Germline CDR1 reads MRHNA; CDR2 reads SNTAGT. CDR3 residues: CASSEDSEAETQYF. Here the CDR3 DNA reads TGTGCCAGCAGTGAGGACTCGGAGGCGGAGACCCAGTACTTC.

A remark on this clone: At one boundary the junction diverges from the germline segment, which might be a read error. This specimen includes other DNA sequences encoding the same CDR3. The rearrangement links TRBV24-1 to TRBJ2-3; the match to TRBD1 covers 11 bases. The germline V gene has CDR1 KGHDR and CDR2 SFDVKD. The CDR3 covers 16 residues. The CDR3 here is CATSDTGQGAPDTQYF. The CDR3, as DNA: TGTGCCACCAGTGACACCGGACAGGGGGCTCCAGATACTCAGTATTTT.

This clone has a handful of counts. The V gene is TRBV5-1, the J gene TRBJ2-2; 9 bases agree with TRBD1. Germline V gene lookup returns CDR1 SGHRS and CDR2 YFSETQ. The CDR3 is 15 residues long. J gave up 5 bases and V 5 bases, and 7 bases lay outside the gene matches. As DNA, the CDR3 is TGCGCCAGCAGTTACGGGGACAGGGAAACCGGGGAGCTGTTTTTT. Its protein is CASSYGDRETGELFF.

This rearrangement joins TRBV28 to TRBJ2-1; 12 bases fit TRBD2. CDR1 is MDHEN, CDR2 SYDVKM, per germline. The CDR3 has 19 residues. The ends lost 8 bases at V and 7 bases at J; junction bases unmatched: 21. Here the CDR3 reads CASLFSRGRLAGGINEQFF. The CDR3, as DNA: TGTGCCAGCCTCTTCTCTAGGGGTAGGCTAGCGGGAGGGATAAATGAGCAGTTCTTC. Using reference TRBV28 and TRBJ2-1 for the parts outside the CDR3, the full variable domain is DVKVTQSSRYLVKRTGEKVFLECVQDMDHENMFWYRQDPGLGLRLIYFSYDVKMKEKGDIPEGYSVSREKKERFSLILESASTNQTSMYLCASLFSRGRLAGGINEQFFGPGTRLTVL.

V gene TRBV5-8 combines with J gene TRBJ1-2; possibly TRBD1 for D (6 bases). V was pared by 4 bases and J by 2 bases, with 15 bases between. Germline-derived CDR1 and CDR2 are SGHTS and YDEGEE. The CDR3 is made up of 15 amino acids. The CDR3 spells CASSQRRGKNYGYTF. As DNA, the CDR3 is TGTGCCAGCAGCCAACGCAGGGGAAAGAACTATGGCTACACCTTC.

The CDR3 DNA reads TGTGCCAGCAGTTGGTCGGGACTCAAAAACATTCAGTACTTC. It translates to CASSWSGLKNIQYF. This sequence joins TRBV6-2 or TRBV6-3 and TRBJ2-4, with D maybe TRBD2 (6 bases). Germline CDR1 is MNHEY and CDR2 is SVGEGT. The CDR3 length is 14 residues. Deletions cut 4 bases from V and 3 bases from J, with 10 bases between.